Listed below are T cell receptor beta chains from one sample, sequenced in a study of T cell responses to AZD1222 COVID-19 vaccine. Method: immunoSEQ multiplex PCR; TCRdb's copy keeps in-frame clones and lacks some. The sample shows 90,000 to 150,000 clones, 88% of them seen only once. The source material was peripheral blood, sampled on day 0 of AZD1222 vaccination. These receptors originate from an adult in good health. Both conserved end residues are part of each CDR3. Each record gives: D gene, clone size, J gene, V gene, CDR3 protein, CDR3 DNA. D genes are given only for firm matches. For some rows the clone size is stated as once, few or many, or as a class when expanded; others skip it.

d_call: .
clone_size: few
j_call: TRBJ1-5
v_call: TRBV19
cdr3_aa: CASSIAGGPSNQPQHF
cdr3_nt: TGTGCCAGTAGTATAGCGGGGGGGCCCAGCAATCAGCCCCAGCATTTT

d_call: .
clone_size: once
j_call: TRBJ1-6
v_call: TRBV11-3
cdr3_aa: CASSRVLNSPLHF
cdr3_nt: TGTGCCAGCAGCCGGGTCTTGAATTCACCCCTCCACTTT

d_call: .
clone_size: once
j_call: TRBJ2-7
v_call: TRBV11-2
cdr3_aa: CASTHGSGEQYF
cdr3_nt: TGTGCCAGCACCCACGGTTCTGGGGAGCAGTACTTC

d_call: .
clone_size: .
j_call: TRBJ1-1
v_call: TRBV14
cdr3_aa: CASSQGWNTEAFF
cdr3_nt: TGTGCCAGCAGCCAAGGATGGAACACTGAAGCTTTCTTT

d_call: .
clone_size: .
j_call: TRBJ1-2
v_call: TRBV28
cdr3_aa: CASLTGPNYGYTF
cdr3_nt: TGTGCCAGCCTGACAGGCCCGAACTATGGCTACACCTTC

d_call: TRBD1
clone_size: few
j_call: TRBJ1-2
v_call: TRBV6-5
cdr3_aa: CASRGTGYYGYTF
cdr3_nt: TGTGCCAGCAGGGGGACAGGGTACTATGGCTACACCTTC

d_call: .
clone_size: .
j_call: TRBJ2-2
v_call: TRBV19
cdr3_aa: CASSIDRLAGELFF
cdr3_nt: TGTGCCAGTAGTATAGATCGACTAGCCGGGGAGCTGTTTTTT

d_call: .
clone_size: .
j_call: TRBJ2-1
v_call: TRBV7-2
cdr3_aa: CASSPQPLGEFF
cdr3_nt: TGTGCCAGCAGCCCCCAGCCTCTAGGAGAGTTCTTC

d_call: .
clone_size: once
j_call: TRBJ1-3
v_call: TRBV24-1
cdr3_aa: CATSDPTGSGNTIYF
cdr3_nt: TGTGCCACCAGTGACCCCACAGGGTCTGGAAACACCATATATTTT

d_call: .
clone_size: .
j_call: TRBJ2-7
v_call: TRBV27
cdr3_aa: CASTTDLGGEQYF
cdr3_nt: TGTGCCAGCACCACAGACCTCGGGGGCGAGCAGTACTTC

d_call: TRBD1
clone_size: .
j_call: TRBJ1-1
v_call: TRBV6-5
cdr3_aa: CASRRTGQTEAFF
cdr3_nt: TGTGCCAGCAGGAGGACAGGGCAAACTGAAGCTTTCTTT